Each of the 27 T cell receptor beta chains below was sequenced from the same sample in a study of shared clonotypes between healthy human individuals. Sequencing used immunoSEQ multiplex PCR; TCRdb keeps in-frame clones, though not all of them. This sample yields about 2 million clones, of which about 95% are seen a single time; around 1.2% belongs to the top ten. Naive CD8 populations comprised CD45RO-negative cells positively selected for CCR7, excluding terminally differentiated effector memory CD45RA+ cells. The sample taken for sequencing was naive CD8+ T cells sorted from blood. Source of these receptors: a man between 18 and 35 years old in good health.

Details on this clone: The same CDR3 can be traced to other DNA sequences in this sample. The chain recombines TRBV4-1 with TRBJ2-1, with D unresolved. Germline CDR1 is MGHRA and CDR2 is YSYEKL. CDR3 length: 12 amino acids. The V gene lost 3 bases and the J gene lost 2 bases, with 2 bases spanning the gap. As DNA, the CDR3 is TGCGCCAGCAGCCATGCCTACAATGAGCAGTTCTTC. Protein product: CASSHAYNEQFF.

The J gene is TRBJ2-1, the V gene TRBV4-3; TRBD2 matches 9 bases. Trimming removed 4 bases from V and 3 bases from J; junction bases left unmatched: 10. Germline V gene lookup returns CDR1 LGHNA and CDR2 YSLEER. The CDR3 loop spans 17 amino acids. The CDR3 DNA reads TGCGCCAGCAGCCCCGTCTTGGTAGCGGGAGTCTACAATGAGCAGTTCTTC. As protein: CASSPVLVAGVYNEQFF.

In the case of this clone: The sample has other DNA sequences that encode this CDR3 too. The chain is built from TRBV27 and TRBJ2-3; 7 positions match TRBD1. The CDR3 sequence is 13 residues long. Germline CDR1 reads MNHEY; CDR2 reads SMNVEV (reference sequence). V was clipped by 5 bases and J by 5 bases; unmatched bases: 4. The CDR3 loop is CASSLYRGDTQYF. The CDR3 bases are TGTGCCAGCAGTCTCTACAGGGGAGATACGCAGTATTTT.

The V call is TRBV29-1, the J call TRBJ1-2, with D maybe TRBD1 (6 bases). CDR1 is SQVTM, CDR2 ANQGSEA, per germline. This CDR3 spans 13 amino acids. Trimming removed 2 bases at V and 6 bases at J, with 13 bases between. CDR3 protein: CSVEPARGDGYTF. The CDR3 DNA reads as TGCAGCGTTGAACCTGCCAGGGGTGATGGCTACACCTTC.

This clone was counted once. The V gene is TRBV28, the J gene TRBJ1-2; TRBD1 agrees at 8 bases. With 6 bases clipped from V and 5 bases from J, the junction kept 11 bases outside the gene matches. The germline V gene encodes CDR1 MDHEN and CDR2 SYDVKM. The CDR3 sequence is 15 residues long. The CDR3 here is CASSPETGVVYGYTF. DNA for the CDR3: TGTGCCAGCAGCCCAGAGACAGGGGTCGTTTATGGCTACACCTTC.

The rearrangement uses TRBV6-5 and TRBJ2-1, with D possibly matching TRBD2 (7 bases). Trimming removed 8 bases at V and 0 bases at J, with 8 bases between. The CDR3 has 13 amino acids. Germline CDR1 and CDR2: MNHEY and SVGAGI. CDR3 coding DNA: TGTGCCAGCGCGGGGGCCTCCTACAATGAGCAGTTCTTC. Amino acids: CASAGASYNEQFF.

The chain links TRBV27 to TRBJ2-7; D gene unclear. The CDR3 runs to 14 residues. From germline, CDR1 is MNHEY and CDR2 SMNVEV (reference sequence). V was shortened by 5 bases and J by 4 bases, with 15 bases between the two germline ends. CDR3 in DNA: TGTGCCAGCAGTCCAAGAGATGCTAAATACGAGCAGTACTTC. Translation gives CASSPRDAKYEQYF.

The chain has TRBV29-1 and TRBJ2-2; D may be TRBD1 or TRBD2 (6 bases each). The length of the CDR3 is 15 residues. Trimming took off 0 bases at V and 7 bases at J, with 15 bases between the two ends. The germline V gene encodes CDR1 SQVTM and CDR2 ANQGSEA. In DNA form, the CDR3 reads TGCAGCGTTGAAGATGCTGGGGGGCGCGGCGGGGAGCTGTTTTTT. Protein product: CSVEDAGGRGGELFF.

Concerning this clone: Other DNA sequences within the sample encode an identical CDR3. The chain links TRBV2 to TRBJ2-7; 7 bases are a match to TRBD2. CDR3 length equals 13 residues. Germline CDR1 reads SNHLY; CDR2 reads FYNNEI. J gave up 3 bases and V 3 bases, and 2 bases lay outside the gene matches. CDR3 in amino acids: CASSEGGDYEQYF. CDR3 DNA: TGTGCCAGCAGTGAGGGGGGGGACTACGAGCAGTACTTC. Full variable domain (missing parts from reference TRBV2 and TRBJ2-7): EPEVTQTPSHQVTQMGQEVILRCVPISNHLYFYWYRQILGQKVEFLVSFYNNEISEKSEIFDDQFSVERPDGSNFTLKIRSTKLEDSAMYFCASSEGGDYEQYFGPGTRLTVT.

CDR3 amino acids: CASSYTQNQPQHF. In nucleotides, the CDR3 is TGTGCCAGCAGTTATACACAGAATCAGCCCCAGCATTTT. The chain employs TRBV6-5 and TRBJ1-5; D is unclear. Between the trimmed V and J ends, which lost 3 bases and 4 bases, there was a span of 7 bases. The CDR3 totals 13 residues. In germline, CDR1 is MNHEY, CDR2 SVGAGI.

The V gene is TRBV19, the J gene TRBJ2-5, with D possibly TRBD2 on 5 matching bases. V was trimmed by 10 bases and J by 7 bases, leaving 19 bases between them. The CDR3 is 13 amino acids. Germline-derived CDR1 and CDR2 are LNHDA and SQIVND (reference sequence). The chain's CDR3 is CATSDLDEGTQYF. CDR3 DNA sequence: TGTGCCACCTCCGACTTAGACGAGGGGACCCAGTACTTC.

The V and J genes are TRBV5-6 and TRBJ2-7, with D possibly being TRBD2 (5 bases). Germline CDR1 SGHDT, CDR2 YYEEEE. This CDR3 contains 15 residues. V lost 2 bases and J 3 bases, leaving 15 bases between the germline ends. The CDR3 DNA reads TGTGCCAGCAGCTTTGAGGTACTAGGGAGCTACGAGCAGTACTTC. It codes for CASSFEVLGSYEQYF.

The chain links TRBV7-8 to TRBJ2-7; the D gene is possibly TRBD1 (5 bases). The germline V gene has CDR1 SGHVS and CDR2 FQNEAQ. V lost 3 bases, J lost 0 bases, and 9 bases lay in between. The length of the CDR3 is 14 residues. Here the CDR3 reads CASSFQGSSYEQYF. The CDR3, as DNA: TGTGCCAGCAGCTTTCAGGGTAGCTCCTACGAGCAGTACTTC.

CDR3 residues: CASSLREDYEQYF. The CDR3 nucleotides read TGTGCCAGCAGCTTAAGGGAGGACTACGAGCAGTACTTC. J is TRBJ2-7 and V is TRBV7-8; possible D gene TRBD2, 6 bases. This CDR3 is 13 amino acids long. The germline V gene has CDR1 SGHVS and CDR2 FQNEAQ. V gave up 2 bases and J gave up 3 bases, with 8 bases separating them.

The rearrangement uses TRBV7-2 and TRBJ1-2; tentative D call: TRBD1 (6 bases). This CDR3 is built from 15 residues. Looked up from germline, CDR1 is SGHTA and CDR2 is FQGNSA. V gave up 4 bases and J gave up 2 bases, with 14 bases separating them. The DNA of the CDR3 is TGTGCCAGCAGCTCCTTACGCCAGGGGAACTATGGCTACACCTTC. Translated, it gives CASSSLRQGNYGYTF.

The rearrangement uses TRBV5-6 and TRBJ2-7; D is perhaps TRBD1 (5 bases). CDR1 is SGHDT, CDR2 YYEEEE, per germline. Trimming cost V 2 bases and J 2 bases, with 11 bases left between them. The CDR3 is 14 residues long. The chain's CDR3 is CASSFYIGAYEQYF. The CDR3 coding sequence is TGTGCCAGCAGCTTCTACATAGGGGCCTACGAGCAGTACTTC.

Details on this clone: Distinct nucleotide sequences in the sample also encode this CDR3. The CDR3 DNA sequence: TGTGCCAGCTCACCCGGACAGGGTGCTTACGAGCAGTACTTC. Its translation: CASSPGQGAYEQYF. This chain uses TRBV18 with TRBJ2-7; 8 positions agree with TRBD1. Germline V CDR1 and CDR2: KGHSH, LQKENI. The CDR3 runs 14 residues. V lost 3 bases to trimming and J lost 4 bases; unmatched junction nucleotides: 5.

In nucleotides, the CDR3 is TGCGCCAGCACCCCCGGGGGATCAGGGTATTACCAGCCCCAGCATTTT. This codes for CASTPGGSGYYQPQHF. The chain couples TRBV4-1 to TRBJ1-5; possibly TRBD1 for D (5 bases). In germline, CDR1 is MGHRA, CDR2 YSYEKL. There are 16 residues in the CDR3. With 7 bases removed from V and 7 bases from J, the gap between germline ends came to 23 bases.

The J gene is TRBJ1-2, the V gene TRBV9; maybe TRBD1 (5 bases). Trimming removed 3 bases from V and 7 bases from J, with 19 bases in between. Looked up from germline, CDR1 is SGDLS and CDR2 is YYNGEE. This CDR3 comprises 15 residues. The CDR3: CASSGPLTDYGGYTF. The CDR3 region has the DNA TGTGCCAGCAGCGGCCCTCTGACAGACTATGGTGGCTACACCTTC.

This clone was seen once. This chain links TRBV27 with TRBJ2-2; 8 nucleotides match TRBD2. The germline CDR1 and CDR2 sequences are MNHEY and SMNVEV (reference sequence). V shed 3 bases, J shed 4 bases, and the junction held 4 bases outside the gene matches. This CDR3 spans 15 amino acids. The CDR3 DNA reads TGTGCCAGCAGTTTCACGGGGGGGATCACCGGGGAGCTGTTTTTT. Its translation is CASSFTGGITGELFF.

The V call is TRBV30, the J call TRBJ1-2, with D possibly being TRBD1 (6 bases). Deletions cut 2 bases from V and 1 base from J, with 8 bases between. CDR1 GTSNPN and CDR2 SVGIG come from the germline V gene (reference sequence). The length of the CDR3 is 13 residues. As DNA, the CDR3 is TGTGCCTGGAGTACAGGGTTTAACTATGGCTACACCTTC. Translating it yields CAWSTGFNYGYTF.

The genes are TRBV10-2 and TRBJ1-1; D might be TRBD1 (5 bases). V shed 3 bases and J shed 3 bases, with 8 bases lying between them. The CDR3 is 13 residues long. CDR1 is WSHSY and CDR2 is SAAADI in the germline V gene. For the CDR3, the DNA is TGCGCCAGCAGTGAAGGGGTAGACACTGAAGCTTTCTTT. Translation: CASSEGVDTEAFF.

This chain connects TRBV6-5 to TRBJ2-7; 9 bases fit TRBD1. Unmatched junction bases numbered 4, after V lost 6 bases and J lost 4 bases. The CDR3 totals 13 residues. Germline V gene data show CDR1 as MNHEY and CDR2 as SVGAGI. The CDR3 region is CASRDRGLYEQYF. The CDR3 DNA sequence: TGTGCCAGCAGGGACAGGGGTTTGTACGAGCAGTACTTC.

This rearrangement joins TRBV28 to TRBJ2-4; tentatively, D is TRBD1 or TRBD2 (6 bases each). Trimming shortened V by 8 bases and J by 7 bases, and 15 bases separated the two germline ends. Germline V gene lookup returns CDR1 MDHEN and CDR2 SYDVKM. The CDR3 runs 13 residues. CDR3 sequence reads: CASSRRGENIQYF. As DNA, the CDR3 is TGTGCCAGCTCCCGGAGGGGGGAGAACATTCAGTACTTC.

This clone appeared once. The chain has TRBV6-5 and TRBJ2-1; 10 bases fit TRBD1. The V gene's germline CDR1 is MNHEY and CDR2 SVGAGI. This CDR3 contains 16 residues. V was clipped by 3 bases and J by 7 bases; unmatched bases: 9. The CDR3 loop is CASSYGLRQGANEQFF. The CDR3 DNA follows: TGTGCCAGCAGTTATGGTTTAAGACAGGGGGCGAATGAGCAGTTCTTC.

This clone was found once. The sample carries other DNA sequences with the same CDR3. The chain combines TRBV5-1 with TRBJ2-3; no clear D. Germline CDR1 and CDR2: SGHRS and YFSETQ. This CDR3 is 13 amino acids long. With 4 bases removed from V and 1 base from J, the gap between germline ends came to 7 bases. Here the CDR3 reads CASSATGTDTQYF. The CDR3 coding sequence is TGCGCCAGCAGCGCCACAGGCACAGATACGCAGTATTTT.

The chain joins TRBV5-1 to TRBJ2-7, with 7 nucleotides matching TRBD1. Per the germline V gene, CDR1 is SGHRS and CDR2 is YFSETQ. CDR3 length: 15 residues. Trimming removed 6 bases from V and 5 bases from J; junction bases left unmatched: 14. Here the CDR3 reads CASMRVGGQLDEQYF. CDR3 bases: TGCGCCAGCATGCGAGTAGGGGGCCAACTTGACGAGCAGTACTTC.